The 10 T cell receptor beta chains given below trace back to one sample, sequenced in a study of cytomegalovirus exposure and HLA in healthy donors. This PCR relied on a set of 60 Vbeta primers and 13 Jbeta primers. Here immunoSEQ multiplex PCR was the method, and the copy in TCRdb shows in-frame clones only, minus some. The sample lists 60,000 or so clones, about 80% occurring once. The sequenced material came from PBMCs. Receptor source: a middle-aged man in good health and CMV-seronegative.

The rearrangement links TRBV19 to TRBJ1-5; 8 bases map to TRBD1. The V gene end was trimmed by 4 bases and the J gene end by 6 bases; junction bases not matched to a gene: 5. CDR1 and CDR2 (germline): LNHDA, SQIVND (reference sequence). The CDR3 contains 14 residues. The CDR3 coding sequence is TGTGCCAGTAGTACAACAGGGGGGGGTCAGCCCCAGCATTTT. Translated: CASSTTGGGQPQHF.

V usage is TRBV7-2 and J usage is TRBJ1-4; D remains ambiguous. The germline V gene encodes CDR1 SGHTA and CDR2 FQGNSA. This CDR3 has 14 amino acids. V dropped 2 bases and J dropped 7 bases, with 11 bases sitting between them. Here the CDR3 DNA reads TGTGCCAGCAGCTTATTCTCACGGGGTGAAAAACTGTTTTTT. This encodes CASSLFSRGEKLFF.

V gene TRBV5-1 combines with J gene TRBJ1-2, with a possible D match to TRBD1 (6 bases). V lost 1 base to trimming and J lost 4 bases, with 8 bases between them. The CDR3 covers 13 residues. Germline CDR1 reads SGHRS; CDR2 reads YFSETQ. The CDR3 DNA sequence: TGCGCCAGCAGCTTGCAGGGGACCTATGGCTACACCTTC. The encoded protein is CASSLQGTYGYTF.

This chain links TRBV9 with TRBJ1-1, with TRBD1 as a possible D gene (6 bases). CDR1 and CDR2 from the germline V gene are SGDLS and YYNGEE. The CDR3 has 15 amino acids. V lost 0 bases, J lost 5 bases, and 14 bases lay in between. CDR3 sequence: CASSVVGGAGTEAFF. The CDR3 nucleotides are TGTGCCAGCAGCGTAGTTGGGGGGGCGGGTACTGAAGCTTTCTTT.

The chain uses TRBV28 and TRBJ1-3; possible D gene TRBD1, 5 bases. Looked up from germline, CDR1 is MDHEN and CDR2 is SYDVKM. The CDR3 sequence is 14 residues long. Trimming took off 1 base at V and 1 base at J, with 5 bases between the two ends. The chain's CDR3 is CASSLSGSGNTIYF. CDR3 DNA sequence: TGTGCCAGCAGTTTATCAGGGTCTGGAAACACCATATATTTT.

The chain links TRBV28 to TRBJ1-2, with a tentative D call TRBD1 (5 bases). The ends were cut back, 7 bases at V and 3 bases at J, with 15 bases in the middle. The CDR3 has 14 residues. The V gene's germline CDR1 is MDHEN and CDR2 SYDVKM. CDR3 protein: CASTYPGRDYGYTF. Written as DNA, the CDR3 is TGTGCCAGCACCTACCCAGGGCGTGACTATGGCTACACCTTC.

This clone was observed a single time. The V and J genes are TRBV5-5 and TRBJ1-4; 9 positions agree with TRBD1. V gave up 4 bases and J gave up 3 bases; unmatched junction bases: 13. The CDR3 contains 18 residues. Germline V lookup: CDR1 SGHKS, CDR2 YYEKEE (reference sequence). In nucleotides, the CDR3 is TGTGCCAGCAGCCGAATACATCGGGACAGGGTTGCTAATGAAAAACTGTTTTTT. Translation gives CASSRIHRDRVANEKLFF.

This chain uses TRBV6-4 with TRBJ1-6; D is perhaps TRBD1 (6 bases). The CDR3 has 16 residues. The germline gives CDR1 MRHNA, CDR2 SNTAGT. The ends were cut back, 5 bases at V and 6 bases at J, with 17 bases in the middle. This CDR3 is CASSTRTGRPNSPLHF. CDR3 nucleotide sequence: TGTGCCAGCAGTACCCGCACAGGGCGACCTAATTCACCCCTCCACTTT.

This chain links TRBV7-8 with TRBJ2-5, with 7 bases that match TRBD2. V dropped 7 bases and J dropped 2; count of bases not matched to a gene: 10. CDR1 is SGHVS, CDR2 FQNEAQ, per germline. The length of the CDR3 is 15 residues. CDR3 in DNA: TGTGCCAGCACCCTGCGTTTGCGGGGGCAAGAGACCCAGTACTTC. It translates to CASTLRLRGQETQYF.

V and J are TRBV19 and TRBJ1-1, with D tentatively TRBD1 (6 bases). This CDR3 comprises 13 residues. Deletions cut 8 bases from V and 0 bases from J, with 10 bases between. Germline V CDR1 and CDR2: LNHDA, SQIVND (reference sequence). In nucleotides, the CDR3 is TGTGCCAGTCGTACAGGGATGAACACTGAAGCTTTCTTT. As protein: CASRTGMNTEAFF.